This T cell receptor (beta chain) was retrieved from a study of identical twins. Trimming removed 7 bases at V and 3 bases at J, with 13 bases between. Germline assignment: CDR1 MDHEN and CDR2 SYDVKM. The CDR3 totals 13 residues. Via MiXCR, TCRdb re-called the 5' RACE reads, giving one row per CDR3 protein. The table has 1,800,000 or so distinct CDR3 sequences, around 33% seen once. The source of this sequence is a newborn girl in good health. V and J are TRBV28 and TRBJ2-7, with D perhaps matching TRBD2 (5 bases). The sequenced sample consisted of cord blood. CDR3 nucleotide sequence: TGTGCCAGCATCGGGGAATCGGGCTACGAGCAGTACTTC. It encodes CASIGESGYEQYF.